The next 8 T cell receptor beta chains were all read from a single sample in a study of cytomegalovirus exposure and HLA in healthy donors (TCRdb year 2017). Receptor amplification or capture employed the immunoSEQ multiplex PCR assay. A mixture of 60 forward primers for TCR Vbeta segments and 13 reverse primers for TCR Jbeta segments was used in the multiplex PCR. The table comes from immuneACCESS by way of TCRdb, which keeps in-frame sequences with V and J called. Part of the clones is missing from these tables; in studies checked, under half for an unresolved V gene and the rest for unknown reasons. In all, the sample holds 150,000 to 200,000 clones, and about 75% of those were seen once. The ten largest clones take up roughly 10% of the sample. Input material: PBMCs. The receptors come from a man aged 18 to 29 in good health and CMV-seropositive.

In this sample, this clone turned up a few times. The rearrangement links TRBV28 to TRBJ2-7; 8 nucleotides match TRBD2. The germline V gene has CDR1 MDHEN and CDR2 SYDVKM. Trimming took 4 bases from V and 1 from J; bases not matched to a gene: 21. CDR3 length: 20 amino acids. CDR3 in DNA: TGTGCCAGCAGTTCCCAGGCGGGAGCGGGAGACCGCTACCCATCCTACGAGCAGTACTTC. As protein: CASSSQAGAGDRYPSYEQYF.

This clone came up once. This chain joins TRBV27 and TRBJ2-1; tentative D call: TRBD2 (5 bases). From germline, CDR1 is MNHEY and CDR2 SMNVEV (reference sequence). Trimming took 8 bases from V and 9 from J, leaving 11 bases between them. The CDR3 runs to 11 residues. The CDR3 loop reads CASSGGSEQFF. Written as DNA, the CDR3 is TGTGCCAGCTCGGGTGGGAGTGAGCAGTTCTTC.

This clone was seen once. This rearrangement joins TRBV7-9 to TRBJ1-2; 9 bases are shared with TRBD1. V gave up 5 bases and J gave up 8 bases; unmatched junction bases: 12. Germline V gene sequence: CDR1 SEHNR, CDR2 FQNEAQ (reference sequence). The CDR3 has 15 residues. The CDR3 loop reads CASSQESQGAQGYTF. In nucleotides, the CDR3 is TGTGCCAGCAGCCAAGAATCACAGGGGGCGCAAGGCTACACCTTC. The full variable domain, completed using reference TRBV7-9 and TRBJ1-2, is DTGVSQNPRHKITKRGQNVTFRCDPISEHNRLYWYRQTLGQGPEFLTYFQNEAQLEKSRLLSDRFSAERPKGSFSTLEIQRTEQGDSAMYLCASSQESQGAQGYTFGSGTRLTVV.

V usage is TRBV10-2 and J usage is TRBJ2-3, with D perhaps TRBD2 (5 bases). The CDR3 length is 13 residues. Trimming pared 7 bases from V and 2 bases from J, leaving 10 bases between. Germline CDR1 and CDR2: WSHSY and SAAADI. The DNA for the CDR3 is TGCGCCAGCACCCCAGCGGTCACAGATACGCAGTATTTT. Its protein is CASTPAVTDTQYF.

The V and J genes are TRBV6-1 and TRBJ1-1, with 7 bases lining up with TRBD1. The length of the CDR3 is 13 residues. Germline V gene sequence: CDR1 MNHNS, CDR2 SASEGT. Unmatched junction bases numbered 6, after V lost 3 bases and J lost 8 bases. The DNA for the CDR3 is TGTGCCAGCAGTGAGCTGAGACAGGGCGAAGCTTTCTTT. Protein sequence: CASSELRQGEAFF.

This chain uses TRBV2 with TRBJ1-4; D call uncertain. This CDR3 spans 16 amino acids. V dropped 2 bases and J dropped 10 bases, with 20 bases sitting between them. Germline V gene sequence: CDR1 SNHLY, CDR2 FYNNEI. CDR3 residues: CASSEYEPTNSGKLFF. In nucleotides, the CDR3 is TGTGCCAGCAGTGAATATGAACCCACTAATTCGGGAAAACTGTTTTTT.

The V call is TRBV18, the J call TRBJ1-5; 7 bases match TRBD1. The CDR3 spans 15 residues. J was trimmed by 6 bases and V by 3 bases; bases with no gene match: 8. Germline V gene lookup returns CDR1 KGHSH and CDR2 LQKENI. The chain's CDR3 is CASSPRQGEGQPQHF. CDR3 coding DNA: TGTGCCAGCTCACCTCGGCAGGGGGAAGGTCAGCCCCAGCATTTT.

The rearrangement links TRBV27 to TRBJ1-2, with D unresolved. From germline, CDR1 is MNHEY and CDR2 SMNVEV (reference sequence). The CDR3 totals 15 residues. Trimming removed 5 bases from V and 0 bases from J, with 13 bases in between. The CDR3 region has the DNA TGTGCCAGCAGTAAATACTGGAGACCTAACTATGGCTACACCTTC. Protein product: CASSKYWRPNYGYTF.